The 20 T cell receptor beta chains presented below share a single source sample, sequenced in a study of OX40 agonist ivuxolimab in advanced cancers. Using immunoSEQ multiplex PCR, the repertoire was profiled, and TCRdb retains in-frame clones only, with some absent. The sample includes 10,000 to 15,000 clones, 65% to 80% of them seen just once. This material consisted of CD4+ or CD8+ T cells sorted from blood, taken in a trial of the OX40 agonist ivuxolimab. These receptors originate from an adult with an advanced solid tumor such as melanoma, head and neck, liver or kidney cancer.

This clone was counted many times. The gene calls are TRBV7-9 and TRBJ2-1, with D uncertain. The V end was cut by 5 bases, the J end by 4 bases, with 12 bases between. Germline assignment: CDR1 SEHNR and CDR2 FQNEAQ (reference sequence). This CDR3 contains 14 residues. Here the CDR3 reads CASSHVALYNEQFF. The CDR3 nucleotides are TGTGCCAGCAGCCACGTCGCACTTTACAATGAGCAGTTCTTC.

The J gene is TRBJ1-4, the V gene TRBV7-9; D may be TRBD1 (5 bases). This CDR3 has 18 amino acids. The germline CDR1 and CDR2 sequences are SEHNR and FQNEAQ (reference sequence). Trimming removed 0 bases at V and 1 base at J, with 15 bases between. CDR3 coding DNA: TGTGCCAGCAGCTTAGCGGGACCGGCGGGCAGAACTAATGAAAAACTGTTTTTT. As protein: CASSLAGPAGRTNEKLFF.

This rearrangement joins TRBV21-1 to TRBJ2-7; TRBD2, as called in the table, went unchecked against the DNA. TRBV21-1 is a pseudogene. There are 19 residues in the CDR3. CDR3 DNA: TGTGCCAGCAGAACTACTATCGGTAGCGGGAGGGCCAAACCTTACGAGCAGTACTTC. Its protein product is CASRTTIGSGRAKPYEQYF.

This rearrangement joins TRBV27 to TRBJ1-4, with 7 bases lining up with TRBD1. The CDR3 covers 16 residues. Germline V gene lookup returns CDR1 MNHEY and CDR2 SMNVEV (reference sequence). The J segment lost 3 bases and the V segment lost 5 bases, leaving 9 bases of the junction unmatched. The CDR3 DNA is TGTGCCAGCAGTGCGTTGACAGGGTTTCCTAATGAAAAACTGTTTTTT. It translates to CASSALTGFPNEKLFF.

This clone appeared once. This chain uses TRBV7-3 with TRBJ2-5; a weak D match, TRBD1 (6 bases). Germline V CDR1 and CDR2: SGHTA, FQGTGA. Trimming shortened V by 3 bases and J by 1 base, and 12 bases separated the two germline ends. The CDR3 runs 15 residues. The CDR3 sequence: CASSLTGQPQETQYF. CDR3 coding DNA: TGTGCCAGCAGCTTGACAGGCCAACCCCAAGAGACCCAGTACTTC.

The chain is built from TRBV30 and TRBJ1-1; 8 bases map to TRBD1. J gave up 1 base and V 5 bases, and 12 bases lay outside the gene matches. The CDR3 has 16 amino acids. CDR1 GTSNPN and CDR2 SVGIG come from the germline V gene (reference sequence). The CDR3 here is CAWRPPAGTGNTEAFF. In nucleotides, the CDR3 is TGTGCCTGGCGGCCCCCCGCGGGGACAGGGAACACTGAAGCTTTCTTT.

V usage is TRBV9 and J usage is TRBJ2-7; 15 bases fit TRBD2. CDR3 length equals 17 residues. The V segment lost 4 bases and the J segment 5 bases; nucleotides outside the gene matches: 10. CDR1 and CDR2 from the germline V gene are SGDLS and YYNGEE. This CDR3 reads CASSSGLAGGPSDEQYF. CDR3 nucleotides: TGTGCCAGCAGCTCCGGACTAGCGGGAGGGCCATCGGACGAGCAGTACTTC.

This chain's CDR3 is CAWSWGRDGYTF. Written as DNA, the CDR3 is TGTGCCTGGAGCTGGGGGCGGGATGGCTACACCTTC. This sequence joins TRBV30 and TRBJ1-2; the D gene is possibly TRBD1 (6 bases). Trimming took 3 bases from V and 6 from J, leaving 11 bases between them. Germline loops: CDR1 GTSNPN, CDR2 SVGIG (reference sequence). The CDR3 length is 12 residues.

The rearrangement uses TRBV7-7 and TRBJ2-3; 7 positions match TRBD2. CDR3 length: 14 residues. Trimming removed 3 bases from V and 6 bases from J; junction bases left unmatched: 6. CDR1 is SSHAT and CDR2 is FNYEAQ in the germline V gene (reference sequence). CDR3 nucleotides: TGTGCCAGCAGCTTGGATACTAGCGTCGATACGCAGTATTTT. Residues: CASSLDTSVDTQYF.

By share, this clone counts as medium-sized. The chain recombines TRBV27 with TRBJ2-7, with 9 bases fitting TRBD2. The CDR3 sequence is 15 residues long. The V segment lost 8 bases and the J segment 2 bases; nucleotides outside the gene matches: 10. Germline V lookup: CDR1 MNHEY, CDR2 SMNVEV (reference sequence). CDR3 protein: CASQRGAGITYEQYF. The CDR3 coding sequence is TGTGCCAGCCAGCGGGGGGCGGGCATCACCTACGAGCAGTACTTC.

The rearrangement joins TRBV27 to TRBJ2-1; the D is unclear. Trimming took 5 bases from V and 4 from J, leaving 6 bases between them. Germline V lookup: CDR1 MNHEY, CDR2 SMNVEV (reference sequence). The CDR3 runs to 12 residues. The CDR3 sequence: CASSPPYNEQFF. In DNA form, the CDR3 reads TGTGCCAGCAGTCCTCCTTACAATGAGCAGTTCTTC.

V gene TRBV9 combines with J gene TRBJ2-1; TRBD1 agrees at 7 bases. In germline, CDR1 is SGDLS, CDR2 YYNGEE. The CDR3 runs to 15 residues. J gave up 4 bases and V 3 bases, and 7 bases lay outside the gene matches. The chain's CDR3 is CASSDSGTDYNEQFF. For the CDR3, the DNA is TGTGCCAGCAGCGACTCAGGGACAGATTACAATGAGCAGTTCTTC.

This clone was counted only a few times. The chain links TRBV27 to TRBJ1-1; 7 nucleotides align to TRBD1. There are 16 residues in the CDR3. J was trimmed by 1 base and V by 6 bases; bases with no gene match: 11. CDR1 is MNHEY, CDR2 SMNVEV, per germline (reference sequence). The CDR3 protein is CASREGGLMANTEAFF. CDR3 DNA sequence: TGTGCCAGCAGGGAAGGGGGCCTTATGGCGAACACTGAAGCTTTCTTT.

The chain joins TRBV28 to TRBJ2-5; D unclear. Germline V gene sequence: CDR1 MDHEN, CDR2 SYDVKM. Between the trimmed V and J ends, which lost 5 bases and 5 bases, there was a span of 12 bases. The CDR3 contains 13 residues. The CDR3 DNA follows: TGTGCCAGCAGTCGCCCCTGGTCGGAGACCCAGTACTTC. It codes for CASSRPWSETQYF.

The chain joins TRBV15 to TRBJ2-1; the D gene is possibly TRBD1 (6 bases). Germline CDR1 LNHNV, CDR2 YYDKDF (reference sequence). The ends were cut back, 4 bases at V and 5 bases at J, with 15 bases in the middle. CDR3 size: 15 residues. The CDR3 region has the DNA TGTGCCACCAGCACTTGGACAGCTCCTAACAATGAGCAGTTCTTC. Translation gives CATSTWTAPNNEQFF.

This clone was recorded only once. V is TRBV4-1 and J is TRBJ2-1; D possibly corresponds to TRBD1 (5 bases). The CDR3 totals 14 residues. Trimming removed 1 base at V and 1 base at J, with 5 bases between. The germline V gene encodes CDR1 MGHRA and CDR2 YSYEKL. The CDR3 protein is CASSQAGSYNEQFF. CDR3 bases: TGCGCCAGCAGCCAAGCAGGGTCCTACAATGAGCAGTTCTTC.

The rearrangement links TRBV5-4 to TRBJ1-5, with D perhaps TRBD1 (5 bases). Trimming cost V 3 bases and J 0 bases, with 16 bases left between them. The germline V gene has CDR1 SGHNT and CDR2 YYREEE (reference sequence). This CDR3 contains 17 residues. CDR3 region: CASSWSQGPPSNQPQHF. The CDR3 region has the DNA TGTGCCAGCAGCTGGAGTCAGGGCCCCCCTAGCAATCAGCCCCAGCATTTT.

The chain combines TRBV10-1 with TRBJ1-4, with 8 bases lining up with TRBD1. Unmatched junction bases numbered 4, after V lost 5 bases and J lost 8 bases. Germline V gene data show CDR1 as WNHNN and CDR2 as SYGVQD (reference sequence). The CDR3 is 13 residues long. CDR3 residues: CASSRTGHEKLFF. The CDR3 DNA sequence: TGCGCCAGCAGTCGGACAGGGCACGAAAAACTGTTTTTT.

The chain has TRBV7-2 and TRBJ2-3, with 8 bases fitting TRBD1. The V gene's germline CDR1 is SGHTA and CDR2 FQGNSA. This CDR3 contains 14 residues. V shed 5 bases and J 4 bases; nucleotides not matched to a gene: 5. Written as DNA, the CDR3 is TGTGCCAGCAGCGGACAGGGTATGTCAGATACGCAGTATTTT. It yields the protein CASSGQGMSDTQYF.

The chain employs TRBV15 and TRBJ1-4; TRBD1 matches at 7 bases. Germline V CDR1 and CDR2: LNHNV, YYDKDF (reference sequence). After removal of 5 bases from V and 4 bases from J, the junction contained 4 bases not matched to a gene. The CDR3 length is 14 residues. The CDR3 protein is CATSGGDSNEKLFF. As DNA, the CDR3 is TGTGCCACCAGCGGGGGGGACAGTAATGAAAAACTGTTTTTT.